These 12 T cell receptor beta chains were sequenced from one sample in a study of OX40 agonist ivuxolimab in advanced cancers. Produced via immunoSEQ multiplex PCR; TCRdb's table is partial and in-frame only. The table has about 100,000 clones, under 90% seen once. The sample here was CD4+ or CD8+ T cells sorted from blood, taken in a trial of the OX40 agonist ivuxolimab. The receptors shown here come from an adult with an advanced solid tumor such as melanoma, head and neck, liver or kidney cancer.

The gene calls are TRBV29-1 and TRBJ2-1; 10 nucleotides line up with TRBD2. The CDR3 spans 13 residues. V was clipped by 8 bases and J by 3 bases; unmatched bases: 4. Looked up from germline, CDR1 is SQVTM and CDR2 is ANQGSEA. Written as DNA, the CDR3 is TGCAGCCTTCAGCGGGAGGGCTACAATGAGCAGTTCTTC. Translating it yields CSLQREGYNEQFF.

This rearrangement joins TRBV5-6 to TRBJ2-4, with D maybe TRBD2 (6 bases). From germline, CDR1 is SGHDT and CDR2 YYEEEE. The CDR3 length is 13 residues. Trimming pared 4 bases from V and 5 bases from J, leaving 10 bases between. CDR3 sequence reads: CASSLGGENIQYF. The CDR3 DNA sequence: TGTGCCAGCAGCCTCGGCGGGGAAAACATTCAGTACTTC. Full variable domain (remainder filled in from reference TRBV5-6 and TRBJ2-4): DAGVTQSPTHLIKTRGQQVTLRCSPKSGHDTVSWYQQALGQGPQFIFQYYEEEERQRGNFPDRFSGHQFPNYSSELNVNALLLGDSALYLCASSLGGENIQYFGAGTRLSVL.

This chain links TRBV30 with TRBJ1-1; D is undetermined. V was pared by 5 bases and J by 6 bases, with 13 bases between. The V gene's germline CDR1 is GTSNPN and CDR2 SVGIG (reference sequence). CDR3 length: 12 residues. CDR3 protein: CAWDSGHAEAFF. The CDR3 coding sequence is TGTGCCTGGGATAGTGGGCACGCTGAAGCTTTCTTT.

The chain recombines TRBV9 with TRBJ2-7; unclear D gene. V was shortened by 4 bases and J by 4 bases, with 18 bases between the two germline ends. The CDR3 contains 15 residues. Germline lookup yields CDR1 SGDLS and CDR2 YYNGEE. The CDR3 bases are TGTGCCAGCAGCCTCACCCCTTACTTTTCGTACGAGCAGTACTTC. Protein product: CASSLTPYFSYEQYF.

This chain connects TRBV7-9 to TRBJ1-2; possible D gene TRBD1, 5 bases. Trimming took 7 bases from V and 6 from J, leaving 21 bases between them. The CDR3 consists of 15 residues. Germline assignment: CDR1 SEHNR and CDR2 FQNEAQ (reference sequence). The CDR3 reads CASTLAQGPHNGYTF. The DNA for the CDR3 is TGTGCCAGCACCCTAGCCCAGGGTCCACACAATGGCTACACCTTC.

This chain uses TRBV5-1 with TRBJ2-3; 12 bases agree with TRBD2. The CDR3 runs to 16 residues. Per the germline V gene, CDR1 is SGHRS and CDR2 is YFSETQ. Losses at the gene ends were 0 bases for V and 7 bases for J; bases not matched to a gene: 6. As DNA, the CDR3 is TGCGCCAGCAGCTTGGACCTAGCGGGGGGGCAATATACGCAGTATTTT. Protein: CASSLDLAGGQYTQYF.

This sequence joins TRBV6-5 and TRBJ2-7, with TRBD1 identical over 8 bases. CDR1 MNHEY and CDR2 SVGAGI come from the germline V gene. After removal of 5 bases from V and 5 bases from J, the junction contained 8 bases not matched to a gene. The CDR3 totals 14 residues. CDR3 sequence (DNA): TGTGCCAGCAGTAGGGACAGGTCGCTAAACGAGCAGTACTTC. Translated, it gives CASSRDRSLNEQYF.

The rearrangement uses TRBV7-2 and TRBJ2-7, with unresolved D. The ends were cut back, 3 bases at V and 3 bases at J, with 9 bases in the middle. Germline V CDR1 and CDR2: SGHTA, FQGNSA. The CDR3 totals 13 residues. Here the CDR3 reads CASSLALNYEQYF. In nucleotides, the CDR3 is TGTGCCAGCAGCTTGGCACTGAACTACGAGCAGTACTTC.

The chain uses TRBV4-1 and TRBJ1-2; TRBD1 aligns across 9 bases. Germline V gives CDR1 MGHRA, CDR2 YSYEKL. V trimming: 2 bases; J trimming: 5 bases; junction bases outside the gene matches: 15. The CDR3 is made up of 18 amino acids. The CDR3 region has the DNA TGCGCCAGCAGCCAACTAGCCCCCCTCCAGACAGGGGGATATGGCTACACCTTC. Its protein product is CASSQLAPLQTGGYGYTF.

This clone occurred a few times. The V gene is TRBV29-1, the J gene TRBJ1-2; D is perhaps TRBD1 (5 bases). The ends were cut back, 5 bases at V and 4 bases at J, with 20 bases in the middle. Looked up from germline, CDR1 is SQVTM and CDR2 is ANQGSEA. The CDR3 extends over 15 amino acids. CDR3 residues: CSVRDPGPGSYGYTF. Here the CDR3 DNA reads TGCAGCGTTCGAGACCCGGGACCTGGATCCTATGGCTACACCTTC. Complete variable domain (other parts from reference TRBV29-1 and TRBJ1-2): SAVISQKPSRDICQRGTSLTIQCQVDSQVTMMFWYRQQPGQSLTLIATANQGSEATYESGFVIDKFPISRPNLTFSTLTVSNMSPEDSSIYLCSVRDPGPGSYGYTFGSGTRLTVV.

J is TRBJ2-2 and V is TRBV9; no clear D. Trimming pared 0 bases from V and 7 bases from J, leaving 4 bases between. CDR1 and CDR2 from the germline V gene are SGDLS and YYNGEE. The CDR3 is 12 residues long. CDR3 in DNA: TGTGCCAGCAGCGTAGGGCGCGGGGAGCTGTTTTTT. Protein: CASSVGRGELFF. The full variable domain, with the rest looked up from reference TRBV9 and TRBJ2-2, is DSGVTQTPKHLITATGQRVTLRCSPRSGDLSVYWYQQSLDQGLQFLIQYYNGEERAKGNILERFSAQQFPDLHSELNLSSLELGDSALYFCASSVGRGELFFGEGSRLTVL.

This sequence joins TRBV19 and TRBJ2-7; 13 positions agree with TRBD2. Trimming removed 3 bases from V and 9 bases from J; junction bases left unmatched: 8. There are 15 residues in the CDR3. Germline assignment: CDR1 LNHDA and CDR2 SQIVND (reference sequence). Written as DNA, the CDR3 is TGTGCCAGTAGTATTAAAGGACTAGCGGGGGAACCGCAGTACTTC. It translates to CASSIKGLAGEPQYF.